The sequence of this TCR beta chain was determined in a study of control samples from healthy donors and cancer patients. The V end was cut by 2 bases, the J end by 3 bases, with 5 bases between. The CDR3 is 13 residues long. Germline assignment: CDR1 MDHEN and CDR2 SYDVKM. Produced via immunoSEQ multiplex PCR; TCRdb's table is partial and in-frame only. In the table there are about 44,000 clones, more than 70% of which are singletons. This sequence joins TRBV28 and TRBJ2-1; D is ambiguous. Input material: PBMCs. The receptor was isolated from a woman aged 60-75 years with lung cancer. CDR3 DNA: TGTGCCAGCAGTTTAGGCAACTACAATGAGCAGTTCTTC. Residues: CASSLGNYNEQFF. Looking up the rest from reference TRBV28 and TRBJ2-1 gives the full variable domain: DVKVTQSSRYLVKRTGEKVFLECVQDMDHENMFWYRQDPGLGLRLIYFSYDVKMKEKGDIPEGYSVSREKKERFSLILESASTNQTSMYLCASSLGNYNEQFFGPGTRLTVL.